This T cell receptor beta chain came from a study of a mutant IDH1 vaccine in newly diagnosed glioma. Concerning this clone: The antigen is undetermined.

Produced via immunoSEQ multiplex PCR; TCRdb's table is partial and in-frame only. The profile shows 88,000 or so clones, 65% to 90% of them singletons. Time point reported: week 23, last vaccination. Vaccination comprised doses that each held 300 ug of mutant IDH1 20-mer peptide, plus topical imiquimod. The ends lost 8 bases at V and 5 bases at J; junction bases unmatched: 4. Germline V lookup: CDR1 ENHRY, CDR2 SYGVKD. The length of the CDR3 is 13 residues. The receptor was isolated from a man aged 25-45 years with glioma. Some clones in this sample may be carry-over from other donors' samples. The specimen was PBMCs, collected from a glioma patient whose treatment included an IDH1 peptide vaccine. The J gene is TRBJ2-1, the V gene TRBV10-3, with 9 nucleotides matching TRBD2. CDR3 sequence (DNA): TGTGCCATCGTAGCGGGAGACCACAATGAGCAGTTCTTC. Amino acid sequence: CAIVAGDHNEQFF.